Included here is one T cell receptor beta chain sequence, with context. The data were obtained in a study of blood T cell repertoires in COVID-19. Background on the study: Spain, Italy and the United States supplied samples that represented acute and convalescent COVID-19. T cells, B-cell-depleted T cells, or PBMCs supplied cDNA or gDNA.

In the source study's methods: The authors estimated nucleated cell counts from reference gene primer amplification. Sequencing used immunoSEQ multiplex PCR; TCRdb keeps in-frame clones, though not all of them. V and J calls and clone size come straight from that table; D and trimming were deduced from the DNA. The profile shows about 50,000 clones, roughly 87% of them singletons. Germline assignment: CDR1 SGHDT and CDR2 YYEEEE. The J segment lost 4 bases and the V segment lost 4 bases, leaving 10 bases of the junction unmatched. The CDR3 runs to 18 residues. The chain couples TRBV5-6 to TRBJ2-2, with 13 bases lining up with TRBD2. This receptor was obtained from a man in his fifties or sixties with active COVID-19. What was sequenced was peripheral blood. The CDR3 nucleotides are TGTGCCAGCAGCCGGACTAGCGGGAGTCTTATTTCCACCGGGGAGCTGTTTTTT. Its translation: CASSRTSGSLISTGELFF.